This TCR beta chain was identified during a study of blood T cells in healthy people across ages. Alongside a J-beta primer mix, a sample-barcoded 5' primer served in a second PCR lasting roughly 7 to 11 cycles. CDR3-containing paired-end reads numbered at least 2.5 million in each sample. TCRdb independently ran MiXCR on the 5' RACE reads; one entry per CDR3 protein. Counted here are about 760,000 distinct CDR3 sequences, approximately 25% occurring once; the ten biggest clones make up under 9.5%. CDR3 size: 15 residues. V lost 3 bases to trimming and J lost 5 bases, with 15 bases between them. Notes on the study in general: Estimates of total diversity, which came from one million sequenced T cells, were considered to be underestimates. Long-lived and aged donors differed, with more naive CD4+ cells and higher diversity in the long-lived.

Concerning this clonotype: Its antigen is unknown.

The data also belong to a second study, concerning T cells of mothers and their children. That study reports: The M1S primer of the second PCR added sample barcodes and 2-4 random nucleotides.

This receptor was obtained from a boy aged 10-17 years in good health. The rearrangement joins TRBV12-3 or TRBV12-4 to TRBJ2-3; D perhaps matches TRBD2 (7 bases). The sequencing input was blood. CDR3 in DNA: TGTGCCAGCAGTTTTGAGAGGGGGGGGAGAGATACGCAGTATTTT. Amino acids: CASSFERGGRDTQYF.